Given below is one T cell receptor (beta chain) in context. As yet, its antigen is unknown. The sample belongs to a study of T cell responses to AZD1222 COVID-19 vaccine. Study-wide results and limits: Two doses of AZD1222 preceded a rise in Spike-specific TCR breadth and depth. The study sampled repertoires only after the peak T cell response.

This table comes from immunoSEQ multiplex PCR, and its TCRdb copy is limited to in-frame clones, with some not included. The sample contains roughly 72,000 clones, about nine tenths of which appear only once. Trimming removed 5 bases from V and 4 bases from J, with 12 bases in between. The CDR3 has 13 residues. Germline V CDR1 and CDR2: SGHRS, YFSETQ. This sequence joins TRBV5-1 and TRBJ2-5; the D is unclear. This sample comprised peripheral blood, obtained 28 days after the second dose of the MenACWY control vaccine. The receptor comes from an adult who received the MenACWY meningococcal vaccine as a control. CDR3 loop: CASSWVHGETQYF. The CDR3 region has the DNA TGCGCCAGCAGTTGGGTGCATGGAGAGACCCAGTACTTC.